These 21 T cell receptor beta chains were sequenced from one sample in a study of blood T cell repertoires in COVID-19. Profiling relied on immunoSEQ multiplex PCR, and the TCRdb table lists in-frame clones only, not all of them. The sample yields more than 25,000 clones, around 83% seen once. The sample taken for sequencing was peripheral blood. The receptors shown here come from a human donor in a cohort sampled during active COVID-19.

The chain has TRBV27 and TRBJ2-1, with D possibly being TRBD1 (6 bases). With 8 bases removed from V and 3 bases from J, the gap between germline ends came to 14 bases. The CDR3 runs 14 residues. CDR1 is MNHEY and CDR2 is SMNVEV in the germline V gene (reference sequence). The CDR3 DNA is TGTGCCAGCGCCGGGACATATGGCTACAATGAGCAGTTCTTC. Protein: CASAGTYGYNEQFF.

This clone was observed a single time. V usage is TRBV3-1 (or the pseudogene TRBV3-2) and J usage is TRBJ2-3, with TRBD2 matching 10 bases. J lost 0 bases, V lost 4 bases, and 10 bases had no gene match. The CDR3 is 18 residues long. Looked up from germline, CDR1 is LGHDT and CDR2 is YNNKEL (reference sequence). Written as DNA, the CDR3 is TGTGCCAGCAGCCCCACCCAGCGGGGGGGCCCTAGCACAGATACGCAGTATTTT. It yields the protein CASSPTQRGGPSTDTQYF.

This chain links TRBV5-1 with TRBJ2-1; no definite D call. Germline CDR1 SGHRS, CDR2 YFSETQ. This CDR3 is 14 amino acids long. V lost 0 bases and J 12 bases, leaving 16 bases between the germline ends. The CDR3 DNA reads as TGCGCCAGCAGCTTGGGAAGTAATCCGAGTACGCAGTTCTTC. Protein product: CASSLGSNPSTQFF.

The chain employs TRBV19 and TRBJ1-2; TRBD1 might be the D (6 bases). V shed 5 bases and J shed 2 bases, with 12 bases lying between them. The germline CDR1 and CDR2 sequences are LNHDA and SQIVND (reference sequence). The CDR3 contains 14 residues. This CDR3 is CASSWWGGNYGYTF. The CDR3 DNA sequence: TGTGCCAGTAGTTGGTGGGGGGGCAACTATGGCTACACCTTC.

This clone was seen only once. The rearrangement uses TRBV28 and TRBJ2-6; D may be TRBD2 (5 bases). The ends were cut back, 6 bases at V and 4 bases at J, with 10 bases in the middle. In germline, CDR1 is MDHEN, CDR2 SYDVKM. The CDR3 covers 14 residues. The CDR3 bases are TGTGCCAGCAGAGCCTCGGGGGGGGCCAACGTCCTGACTTTC. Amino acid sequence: CASRASGGANVLTF.

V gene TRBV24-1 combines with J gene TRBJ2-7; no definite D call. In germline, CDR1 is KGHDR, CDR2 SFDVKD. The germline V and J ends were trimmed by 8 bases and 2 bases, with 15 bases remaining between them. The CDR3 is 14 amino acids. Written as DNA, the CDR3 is TGTGCCACCACTTATGGCAGGTGGACCTACGAGCAGTACTTC. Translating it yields CATTYGRWTYEQYF.

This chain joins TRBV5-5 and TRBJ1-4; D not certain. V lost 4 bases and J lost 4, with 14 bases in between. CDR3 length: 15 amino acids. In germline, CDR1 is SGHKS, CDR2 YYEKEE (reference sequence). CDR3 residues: CASSPAAGLNEKLFF. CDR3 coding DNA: TGTGCCAGCAGCCCAGCGGCCGGCCTTAATGAAAAACTGTTTTTT.

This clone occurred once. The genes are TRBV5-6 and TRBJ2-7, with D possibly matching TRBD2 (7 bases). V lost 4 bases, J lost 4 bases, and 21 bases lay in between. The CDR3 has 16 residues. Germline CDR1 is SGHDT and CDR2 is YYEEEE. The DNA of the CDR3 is TGTGCCAGCAGCCGCCCCTCGGGGGGCCCGGGGTACGAGCAGTACTTC. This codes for CASSRPSGGPGYEQYF.

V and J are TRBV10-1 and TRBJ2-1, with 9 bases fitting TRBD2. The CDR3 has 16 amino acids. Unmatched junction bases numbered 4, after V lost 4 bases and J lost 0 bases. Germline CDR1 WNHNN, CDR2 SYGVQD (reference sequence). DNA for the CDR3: TGCGCCAGCAGTGTGGGTAGCGGGGGCTCCTACAATGAGCAGTTCTTC. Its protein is CASSVGSGGSYNEQFF.

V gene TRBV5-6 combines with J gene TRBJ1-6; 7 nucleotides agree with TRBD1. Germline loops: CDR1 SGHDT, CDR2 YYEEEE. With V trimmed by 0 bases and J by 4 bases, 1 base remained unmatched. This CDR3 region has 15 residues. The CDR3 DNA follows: TGTGCCAGCAGCTTGGGACAGGGTTATAATTCACCCCTCCACTTT. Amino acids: CASSLGQGYNSPLHF.

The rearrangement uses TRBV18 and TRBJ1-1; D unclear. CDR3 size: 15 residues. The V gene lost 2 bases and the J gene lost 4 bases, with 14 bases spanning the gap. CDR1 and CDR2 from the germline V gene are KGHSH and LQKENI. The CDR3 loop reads CASSPGQPSRTEAFF. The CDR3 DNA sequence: TGTGCCAGCTCACCAGGGCAGCCGAGTCGCACTGAAGCTTTCTTT.

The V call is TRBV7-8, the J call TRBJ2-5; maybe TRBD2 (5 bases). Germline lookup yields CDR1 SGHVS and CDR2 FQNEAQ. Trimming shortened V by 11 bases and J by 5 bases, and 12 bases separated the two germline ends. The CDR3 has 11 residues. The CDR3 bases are TGTGCCTCTACTCCGGGGGAGACCCAGTACTTC. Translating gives CASTPGETQYF.

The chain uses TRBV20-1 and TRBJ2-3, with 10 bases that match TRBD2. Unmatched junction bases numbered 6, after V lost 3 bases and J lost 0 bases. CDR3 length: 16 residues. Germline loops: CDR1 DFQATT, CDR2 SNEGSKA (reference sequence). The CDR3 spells CSASDGSGGSTDTQYF. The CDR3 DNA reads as TGCAGTGCTAGTGATGGTAGCGGGGGGAGCACAGATACGCAGTATTTT.

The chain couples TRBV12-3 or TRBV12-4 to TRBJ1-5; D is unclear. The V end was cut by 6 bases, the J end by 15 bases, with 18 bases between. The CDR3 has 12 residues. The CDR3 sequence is CASRRGAHAAHF. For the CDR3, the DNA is TGTGCCAGCAGGCGGGGAGCCCACGCGGCGCATTTT.

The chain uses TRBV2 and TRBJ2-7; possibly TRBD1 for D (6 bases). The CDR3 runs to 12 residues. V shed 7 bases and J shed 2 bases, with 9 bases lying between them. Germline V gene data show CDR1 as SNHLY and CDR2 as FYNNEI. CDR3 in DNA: TGTGCCAGCAAGAAGGGGGCCTACGAGCAGTACTTC. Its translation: CASKKGAYEQYF.

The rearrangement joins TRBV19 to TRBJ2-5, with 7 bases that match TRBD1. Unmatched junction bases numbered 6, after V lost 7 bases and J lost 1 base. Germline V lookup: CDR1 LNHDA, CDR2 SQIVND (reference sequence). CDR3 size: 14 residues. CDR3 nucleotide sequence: TGTGCCAGTACTACCGGGGACAGCCAAGAGACCCAGTACTTC. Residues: CASTTGDSQETQYF.

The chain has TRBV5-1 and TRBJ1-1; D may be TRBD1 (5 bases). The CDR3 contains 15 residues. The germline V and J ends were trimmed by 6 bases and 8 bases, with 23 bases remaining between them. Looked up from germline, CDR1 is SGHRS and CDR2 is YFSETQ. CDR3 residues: CASNPRRGGEGEAFF. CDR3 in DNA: TGCGCCAGCAACCCCCGGAGGGGTGGAGAAGGGGAAGCTTTCTTT. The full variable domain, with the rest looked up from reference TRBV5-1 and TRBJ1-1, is KAGVTQTPRYLIKTRGQQVTLSCSPISGHRSVSWYQQTPGQGLQFLFEYFSETQRNKGNFPGRFSGRQFSNSRSEMNVSTLELGDSALYLCASNPRRGGEGEAFFGQGTRLTVV.

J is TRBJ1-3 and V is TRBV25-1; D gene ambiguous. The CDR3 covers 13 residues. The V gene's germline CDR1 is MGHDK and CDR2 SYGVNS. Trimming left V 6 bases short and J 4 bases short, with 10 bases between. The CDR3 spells CASRISGGNTIYF. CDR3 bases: TGTGCCAGCAGGATCTCCGGGGGAAACACCATATATTTT.

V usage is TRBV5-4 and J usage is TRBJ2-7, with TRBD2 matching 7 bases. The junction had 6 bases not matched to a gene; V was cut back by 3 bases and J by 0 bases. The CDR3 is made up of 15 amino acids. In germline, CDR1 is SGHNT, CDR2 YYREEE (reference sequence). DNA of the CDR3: TGTGCCAGCAGCTGGACGGGGGGAGACTCCTACGAGCAGTACTTC. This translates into CASSWTGGDSYEQYF.

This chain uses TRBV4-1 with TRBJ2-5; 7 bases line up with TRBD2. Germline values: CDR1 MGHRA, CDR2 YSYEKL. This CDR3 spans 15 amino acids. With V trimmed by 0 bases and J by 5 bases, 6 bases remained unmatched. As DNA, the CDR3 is TGCGCCAGCAGCCAAGATCGTTGGGAGGGGGAGACCCAGTACTTC. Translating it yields CASSQDRWEGETQYF.

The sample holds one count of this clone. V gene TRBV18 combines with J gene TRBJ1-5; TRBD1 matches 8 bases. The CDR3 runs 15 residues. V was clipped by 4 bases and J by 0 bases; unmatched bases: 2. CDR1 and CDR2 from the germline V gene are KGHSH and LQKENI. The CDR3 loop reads CASSQGTGSNQPQHF. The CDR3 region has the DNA TGTGCCAGCTCACAGGGGACAGGTAGCAATCAGCCCCAGCATTTT. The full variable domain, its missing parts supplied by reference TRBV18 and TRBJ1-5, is NAGVMQNPRHLVRRRGQEARLRCSPMKGHSHVYWYRQLPEEGLKFMVYLQKENIIDESGMPKERFSAEFPKEGPSILRIQQVVRGDSAAYFCASSQGTGSNQPQHFGDGTRLSIL.